This T cell receptor beta chain was found in a study of blood T cell repertoires in COVID-19. Study information: Specimens from acute and convalescent COVID-19 originated in the United States, Italy and Spain.

This CDR3 region has 14 residues. Germline assignment: CDR1 SGHRS and CDR2 YFSETQ. V lost 0 bases, J lost 1 base, and 6 bases lay in between. In the original workflow: Amplification of reference gene primers provided the estimated nucleated cell counts. Sequencing was performed with immunoSEQ multiplex PCR; in TCRdb, only in-frame clones are kept and a portion is missing. D and trimming come from the DNA, and the V and J calls and clone size come from that table. The sample lists about 110,000 clones; approximately 79% were seen once. V and J are TRBV5-1 and TRBJ2-3; D unresolved. The clonotype originates from a woman of 80 years or more with active or convalescent COVID-19. Sequences were obtained from peripheral blood. CDR3 loop: CASSLDTRTDTQYF. The CDR3 region has the DNA TGCGCCAGCAGCTTGGACACACGCACAGATACGCAGTATTTT.